The rows below give T cell receptor beta chains drawn from one sample of a study of blood T cells in healthy people across ages. Via MiXCR, TCRdb re-called the 5' RACE reads, giving one row per CDR3 protein. The sample consists of hundreds of thousands of distinct CDR3 sequences, approximately 65% of them appearing once. Sequencing was performed on blood. The source is a young man in good health. Each CDR3 is given with its conserved first and last residue. The D gene is left open where the match is weak. A clone size is listed for some rows: how often the clone was seen (once, few, many), or a class if it is expanded.

V	D	J	size	CDR3	DNA
TRBV29-1	-	TRBJ2-4	-	CSGQDSKNIQYF	TGCAGCGGCCAGGACAGCAAAAACATTCAGTACTTC
TRBV5-5	-	TRBJ1-5	-	CASSLRGFAGQPQHF	TGTGCCAGCAGCTTGCGGGGGTTTGCTGGTCAGCCCCAGCATTTT
TRBV7-8	-	TRBJ1-6	-	CASSYQTENNSPLHF	TGTGCCAGCAGCTACCAGACAGAAAATAATTCACCCCTCCACTTT
TRBV29-1	-	TRBJ2-5	few	CSVRPAPGETQYF	TGCAGCGTCAGACCCGCACCTGGGGAGACCCAGTACTTC
TRBV9	-	TRBJ2-7	-	CASSVSPLMGAYEQYF	TGTGCCAGCAGCGTATCCCCACTGATGGGGGCCTACGAGCAGTACTTC
TRBV4-2	-	TRBJ1-5	-	CASSQVWADSNQPQHF	TGTGCCAGCAGCCAAGTGTGGGCAGATAGCAATCAGCCCCAGCATTTT
TRBV2	TRBD1	TRBJ2-4	few	CASSATRDRGQKQYF	TGTGCCAGCAGTGCAACTCGGGACAGGGGGCAAAAGCAGTACTTC
TRBV20-1	-	TRBJ2-7	once	CSAPGGYIGEQYF	TGCAGTGCTCCAGGGGGGTACATAGGCGAGCAGTACTTC
TRBV7-2	TRBD1	TRBJ2-7	many	CASSPGQGTYEQYF	TGTGCCAGCAGCCCGGGACAGGGGACCTACGAGCAGTACTTC
TRBV18	-	TRBJ2-3	few	CASSTYLDTQYF	TGTGCCAGTTCAACATATTTGGATACGCAGTATTTT
TRBV20-1	-	TRBJ2-7	-	CSASKGVSSTYEQYF	TGCAGTGCTAGTAAGGGTGTCAGCTCTACCTACGAGCAGTACTTC
TRBV20-1	-	TRBJ1-2	-	CSAPLVSRDGYTF	TGCAGTGCCCCCCTCGTGTCTAGGGACGGCTACACCTTC
TRBV6-2/TRBV6-3	-	TRBJ2-1	-	CASSEAGYNEQFF	TGTGCCAGCTCTGAGGCAGGCTACAATGAGCAGTTCTTC
TRBV12-3/TRBV12-4	-	TRBJ1-2	-	CASTTGRGGYTF	TGTGCCAGCACTACGGGACGCGGTGGCTACACCTTC
TRBV3-1	-	TRBJ2-1	-	CASSQGPRRYEQFF	TGTGCCAGCAGCCAAGGGCCCAGACGGTATGAGCAGTTCTTC
TRBV15	TRBD2	TRBJ2-5	-	CATSTRLAGDETQYF	TGTGCCACCAGCACCCGACTAGCGGGGGATGAGACCCAGTACTTC
TRBV12-3/TRBV12-4	TRBD1	TRBJ2-5	-	CASSPWGQGAVRETQYF	TGTGCCAGCAGCCCATGGGGACAGGGGGCTGTAAGAGAGACCCAGTACTTC
TRBV5-6	-	TRBJ2-6	few	CASSFMTRRSGANVLTF	TGTGCCAGCAGCTTTATGACACGTCGCTCTGGGGCCAACGTCCTGACTTTC
TRBV7-2	-	TRBJ2-1	-	CASSLSGQNYNEQFF	TGTGCCAGCAGCTTATCTGGACAGAACTACAATGAGCAGTTCTTC
TRBV6-2/TRBV6-3	-	TRBJ2-7	-	CASSYSVGPYEQYF	TGTGCCAGCAGTTACTCGGTCGGACCCTACGAGCAGTACTTC
TRBV12-3/TRBV12-4	TRBD1	TRBJ2-3	few	CASSFGTAYTDTQYF	TGTGCCAGCAGTTTCGGGACAGCCTACACAGATACGCAGTATTTT
TRBV6-1	-	TRBJ1-1	-	CASSEKRMNTEAFF	TGTGCCAGCAGTGAAAAGAGAATGAACACTGAAGCTTTCTTT
TRBV5-6	TRBD1	TRBJ2-7	-	CASSLNRQGRFYEQYF	TGTGCCAGCAGTCTCAATCGACAGGGGAGGTTTTACGAGCAGTACTTC
TRBV7-6	-	TRBJ2-2	many	CASSARQTDTGELFF	TGTGCCAGCAGCGCCCGCCAAACGGACACCGGGGAGCTGTTTTTT
TRBV20-1	TRBD1	TRBJ2-4	few	CSVHHRGYIQYF	TGCAGTGTGCATCACAGGGGTTACATTCAGTACTTC
TRBV29-1	TRBD2	TRBJ2-3	-	CSVELADTDTQYF	TGCAGCGTTGAACTAGCGGACACAGATACGCAGTATTTT
TRBV7-6	TRBD2	TRBJ2-3	-	CASSRGASGTDTQYF	TGTGCCAGCAGCCGTGGGGCTAGCGGGACAGATACGCAGTATTTT
TRBV9	TRBD1	TRBJ2-7	once	CASSASRGPEQYF	TGTGCCAGCAGCGCCTCCAGGGGGCCCGAGCAGTACTTC
TRBV27	TRBD2	TRBJ2-1	few	CASSRLAGGMSSYNEQFF	TGTGCCAGCAGTCGACTAGCGGGGGGCATGAGCTCCTACAATGAGCAGTTCTTC
TRBV20-1	TRBD2	TRBJ2-1	few	CSASGGGSYNEQFF	TGCAGTGCTTCGGGGGGGGGCTCCTACAATGAGCAGTTCTTC
TRBV14	-	TRBJ2-3	-	CASSQDRETDTQYF	TGTGCCAGCAGCCAAGATCGGGAAACGGATACGCAGTATTTT
TRBV11-3	-	TRBJ2-3	-	CASSLQTAEGTDTQYF	TGTGCCAGCAGCTTGCAGACGGCGGAGGGCACAGATACGCAGTATTTT
TRBV24-1	-	TRBJ2-2	-	CATSDPHRGTVNTGELFF	TGTGCCACCAGTGATCCCCATCGGGGGACAGTGAACACCGGGGAGCTGTTTTTT
TRBV29-1	TRBD2	TRBJ2-4	-	CSVVLTSGEGGNIQYF	TGCAGCGTTGTCCTGACTAGCGGGGAAGGGGGAAACATTCAGTACTTC
TRBV7-2	-	TRBJ2-3	-	CASSSSRRADTQYF	TGTGCCAGCAGCTCCAGCAGGAGGGCAGATACGCAGTATTTT
TRBV30	TRBD1	TRBJ2-7	-	CAWSQGAYEQYF	TGTGCCTGGAGTCAGGGGGCATACGAGCAGTACTTC
TRBV5-1	-	TRBJ2-3	once	CATARAAFTDTQYF	TGCGCCACTGCGAGAGCGGCCTTCACAGATACGCAGTATTTT
TRBV7-3	-	TRBJ2-5	-	CASSSPGVGYQETQYF	TGTGCCAGCAGCTCCCCGGGGGTAGGGTACCAAGAGACCCAGTACTTC
TRBV4-2	-	TRBJ2-1	-	CASSQEDLSYNEQFF	TGTGCCAGCAGCCAAGAGGACCTGTCCTACAATGAGCAGTTCTTC